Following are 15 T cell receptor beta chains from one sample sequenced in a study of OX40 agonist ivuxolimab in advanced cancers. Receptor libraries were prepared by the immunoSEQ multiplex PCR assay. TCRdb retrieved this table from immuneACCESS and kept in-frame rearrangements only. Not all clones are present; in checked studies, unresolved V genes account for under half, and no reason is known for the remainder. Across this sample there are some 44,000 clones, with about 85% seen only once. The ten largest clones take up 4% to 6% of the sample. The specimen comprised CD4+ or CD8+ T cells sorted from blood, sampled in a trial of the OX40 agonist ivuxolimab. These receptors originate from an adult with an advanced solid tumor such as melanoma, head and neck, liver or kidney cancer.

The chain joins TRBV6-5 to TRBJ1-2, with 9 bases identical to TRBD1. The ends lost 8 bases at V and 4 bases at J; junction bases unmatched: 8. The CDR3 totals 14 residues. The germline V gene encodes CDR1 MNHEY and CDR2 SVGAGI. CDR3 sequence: CASLNRGRTYGYTF. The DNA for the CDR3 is TGTGCCAGCCTAAACAGGGGGCGAACCTATGGCTACACCTTC.

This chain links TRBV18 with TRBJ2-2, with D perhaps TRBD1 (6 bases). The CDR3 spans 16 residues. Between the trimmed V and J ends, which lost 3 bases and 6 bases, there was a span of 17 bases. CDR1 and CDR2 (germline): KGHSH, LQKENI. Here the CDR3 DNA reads TGTGCCAGCTCACCGGTGGACAGAACCACCCCCGGGGAGCTGTTTTTT. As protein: CASSPVDRTTPGELFF.

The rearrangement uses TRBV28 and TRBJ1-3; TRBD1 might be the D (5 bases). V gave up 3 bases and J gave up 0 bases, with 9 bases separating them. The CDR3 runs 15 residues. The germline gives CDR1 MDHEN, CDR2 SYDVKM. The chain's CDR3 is CASSFGGSSGNTIYF. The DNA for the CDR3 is TGTGCCAGCAGTTTTGGGGGAAGCTCTGGAAACACCATATATTTT.

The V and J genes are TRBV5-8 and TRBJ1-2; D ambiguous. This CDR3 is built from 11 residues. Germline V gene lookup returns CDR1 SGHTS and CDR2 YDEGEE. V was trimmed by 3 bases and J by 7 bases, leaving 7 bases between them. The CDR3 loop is CASSSPPGYTF. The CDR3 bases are TGTGCCAGCAGCTCCCCCCCTGGCTACACCTTC.

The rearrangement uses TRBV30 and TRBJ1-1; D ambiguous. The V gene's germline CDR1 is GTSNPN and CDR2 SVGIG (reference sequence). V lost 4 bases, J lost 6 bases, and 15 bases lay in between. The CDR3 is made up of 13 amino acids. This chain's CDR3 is CAWKEGSNPEAFF. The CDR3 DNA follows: TGTGCCTGGAAGGAGGGTAGTAATCCTGAAGCTTTCTTT. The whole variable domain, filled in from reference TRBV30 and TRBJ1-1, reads SQTIHQWPATLVQPVGSPLSLECTVEGTSNPNLYWYRQAAGRGLQLLFYSVGIGQISSEVPQNLSASRPQDRQFILSSKKLLLSDSGFYLCAWKEGSNPEAFFGQGTRLTVV.

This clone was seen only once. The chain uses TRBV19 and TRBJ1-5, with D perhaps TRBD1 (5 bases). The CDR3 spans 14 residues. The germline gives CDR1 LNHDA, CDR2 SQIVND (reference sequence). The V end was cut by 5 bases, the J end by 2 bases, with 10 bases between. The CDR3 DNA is TGTGCCAGTAGTGTCGTCAGGGGCAATCAGCCCCAGCATTTT. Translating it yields CASSVVRGNQPQHF.

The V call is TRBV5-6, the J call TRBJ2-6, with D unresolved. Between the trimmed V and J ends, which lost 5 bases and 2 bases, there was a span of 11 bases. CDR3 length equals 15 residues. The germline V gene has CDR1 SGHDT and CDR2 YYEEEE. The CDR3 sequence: CASRGRRPGANVLTF. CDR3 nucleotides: TGTGCCAGCAGAGGACGCCGCCCTGGGGCCAACGTCCTGACTTTC.

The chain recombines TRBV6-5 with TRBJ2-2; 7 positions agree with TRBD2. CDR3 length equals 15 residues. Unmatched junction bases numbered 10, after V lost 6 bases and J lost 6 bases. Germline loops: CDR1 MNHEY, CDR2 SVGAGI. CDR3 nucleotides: TGTGCCAGCAGGGGTACTAGCGCGGGGCCCGGGGAGCTGTTTTTT. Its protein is CASRGTSAGPGELFF.

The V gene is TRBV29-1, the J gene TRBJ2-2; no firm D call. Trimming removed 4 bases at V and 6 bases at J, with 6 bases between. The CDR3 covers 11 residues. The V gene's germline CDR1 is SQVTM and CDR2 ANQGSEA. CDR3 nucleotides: TGCAGCGTTGGAACCCCCGGGGAGCTGTTTTTT. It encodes CSVGTPGELFF.

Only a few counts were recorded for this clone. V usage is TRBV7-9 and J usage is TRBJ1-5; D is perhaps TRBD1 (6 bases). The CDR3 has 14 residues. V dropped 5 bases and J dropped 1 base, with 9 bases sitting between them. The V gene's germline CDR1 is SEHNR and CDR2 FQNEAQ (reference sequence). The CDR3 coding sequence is TGTGCCAGCAGCCAAGGACAGAGCAATCAGCCCCAGCATTTT. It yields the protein CASSQGQSNQPQHF.

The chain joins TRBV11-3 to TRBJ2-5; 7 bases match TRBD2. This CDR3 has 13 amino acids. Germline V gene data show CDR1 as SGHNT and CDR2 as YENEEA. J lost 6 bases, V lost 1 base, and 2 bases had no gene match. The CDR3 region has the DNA TGTGCCAGCAGCTTAGGGCGGGAGAAGACCCAGTACTTC. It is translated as CASSLGREKTQYF.

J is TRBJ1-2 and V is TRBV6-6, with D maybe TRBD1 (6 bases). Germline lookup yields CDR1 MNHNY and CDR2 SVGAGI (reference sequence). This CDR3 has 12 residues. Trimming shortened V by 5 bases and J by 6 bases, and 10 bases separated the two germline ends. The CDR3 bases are TGTGCCAGCAGTATGGGGGCGGATGGCTACACCTTC. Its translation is CASSMGADGYTF.

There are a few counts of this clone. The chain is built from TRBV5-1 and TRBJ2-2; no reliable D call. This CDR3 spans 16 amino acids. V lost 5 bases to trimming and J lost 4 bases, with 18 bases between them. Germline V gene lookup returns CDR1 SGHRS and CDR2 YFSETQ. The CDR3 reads CASSPIGQSSTGELFF. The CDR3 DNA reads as TGCGCCAGCAGTCCAATAGGGCAGTCGAGCACCGGGGAGCTGTTTTTT. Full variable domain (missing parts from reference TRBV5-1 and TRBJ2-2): KAGVTQTPRYLIKTRGQQVTLSCSPISGHRSVSWYQQTPGQGLQFLFEYFSETQRNKGNFPGRFSGRQFSNSRSEMNVSTLELGDSALYLCASSPIGQSSTGELFFGEGSRLTVL.

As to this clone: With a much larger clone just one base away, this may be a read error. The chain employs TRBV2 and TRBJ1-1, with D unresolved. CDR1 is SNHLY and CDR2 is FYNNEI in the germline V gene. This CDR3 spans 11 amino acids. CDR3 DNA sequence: TGTGTCAGCAGAGAAGACCGGTGGGCTTTCTTT. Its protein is CVSREDRWAFF.

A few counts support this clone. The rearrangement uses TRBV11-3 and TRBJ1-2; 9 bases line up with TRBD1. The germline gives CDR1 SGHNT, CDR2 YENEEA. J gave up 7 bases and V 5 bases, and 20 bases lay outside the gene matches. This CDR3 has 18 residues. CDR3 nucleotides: TGTGCCAGCAGCGCCGGGGGACAGGGTCCTTTATCTCTCGGTGGCTACACCTTC. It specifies CASSAGGQGPLSLGGYTF.